The 11 T cell receptor beta chains below all came from one sample that was sequenced in a study of blood T cell repertoires in COVID-19. TCRdb keeps only in-frame clones here, not all; method: immunoSEQ multiplex PCR. The data hold a few hundred thousand clones, with roughly 80% observed a single time. The sequenced material came from peripheral blood. Receptors were obtained from a woman between 18 and 29 years old with acute or convalescent COVID-19.

For the CDR3, the DNA is TGTGCCAGCAGCCGACTGGGGCAGGGGGGTGTAGATACGCAGTATTTT. Translation gives CASSRLGQGGVDTQYF. The chain combines TRBV21-1 with TRBJ2-3; the table's D call, TRBD1, has no DNA check behind it. TRBV21-1 is a listed pseudogene. CDR3 size: 16 residues.

The chain couples TRBV5-5 to TRBJ2-7, with 12 bases identical to TRBD1. The J segment lost 5 bases and the V segment lost 2 bases, leaving 5 bases of the junction unmatched. Germline CDR1 SGHKS, CDR2 YYEKEE (reference sequence). This CDR3 region has 15 residues. CDR3 DNA sequence: TGTGCCAGCAGCTTTTCCGGGACAGGGGGCGACGAGCAGTACTTC. This translates into CASSFSGTGGDEQYF.

The V call is TRBV7-2, the J call TRBJ1-2; D remains ambiguous. This CDR3 is 16 amino acids long. Germline V lookup: CDR1 SGHTA, CDR2 FQGNSA. V gave up 6 bases and J gave up 7 bases, with 24 bases separating them. CDR3 amino acids: CASRDAGRGNKAGYTF. The DNA of the CDR3 is TGTGCCAGCAGGGATGCCGGGAGAGGAAACAAGGCTGGCTACACCTTC. The full variable domain, rest sourced from reference TRBV7-2 and TRBJ1-2, is GAGVSQSPSNKVTEKGKDVELRCDPISGHTALYWYRQSLGQGLEFLIYFQGNSAPDKSGLPSDRFSAERTGGSVSTLTIQRTQQEDSAVYLCASRDAGRGNKAGYTFGSGTRLTVV.

CDR3 sequence (DNA): TGTGCCAGCAGCTTCCCCCCAGGGGCGGGAAACATTCAGTACTTC. It encodes CASSFPPGAGNIQYF. The gene calls are TRBV5-6 and TRBJ2-4; possibly TRBD1 for D (6 bases). V gave up 2 bases and J gave up 6 bases, with 15 bases separating them. Germline CDR1 is SGHDT and CDR2 is YYEEEE. There are 15 residues in the CDR3. The entire variable domain, with the rest obtained from reference TRBV5-6 and TRBJ2-4, is as follows: DAGVTQSPTHLIKTRGQQVTLRCSPKSGHDTVSWYQQALGQGPQFIFQYYEEEERQRGNFPDRFSGHQFPNYSSELNVNALLLGDSALYLCASSFPPGAGNIQYFGAGTRLSVL.

This chain connects TRBV30 to TRBJ2-3; D is uncertain. The CDR3 is made up of 14 amino acids. In germline, CDR1 is GTSNPN, CDR2 SVGIG (reference sequence). V lost 8 bases and J 2 bases, leaving 17 bases between the germline ends. The CDR3 DNA sequence: TGTGCCGGAGTATTTCGCGGCCACACAGATACGCAGTATTTT. It is translated as CAGVFRGHTDTQYF.

This chain joins TRBV5-1 and TRBJ2-7, with 11 bases fitting TRBD2. J gave up 9 bases and V 0 bases, and 11 bases lay outside the gene matches. CDR1 and CDR2 (germline): SGHRS, YFSETQ. The CDR3 is 16 residues long. The CDR3 reads CASSLAPGLAEQGQYF. The CDR3 region has the DNA TGCGCCAGCAGCTTGGCGCCGGGACTAGCGGAGCAGGGGCAGTACTTC.

The chain recombines TRBV5-1 with TRBJ2-7, with TRBD2 as a possible D gene (6 bases). CDR1 and CDR2 from the germline V gene are SGHRS and YFSETQ. The CDR3 covers 14 residues. The germline V and J ends were trimmed by 4 bases and 5 bases, with 16 bases remaining between them. Here the CDR3 DNA reads TGCGCCAGCAGCGGAGGGACGGGCGGTAACGAGCAGTACTTC. Translation gives CASSGGTGGNEQYF.

The chain joins TRBV18 to TRBJ2-4; 8 positions match TRBD1. J lost 6 bases, V lost 6 bases, and 7 bases had no gene match. There are 14 residues in the CDR3. The germline V gene encodes CDR1 KGHSH and CDR2 LQKENI. In DNA form, the CDR3 reads TGTGCCAGCTCCCCAGGGGGCTGGAGAAACATTCAGTACTTC. Residues: CASSPGGWRNIQYF.

This chain connects TRBV2 to TRBJ1-2; D ambiguous. Germline V gene lookup returns CDR1 SNHLY and CDR2 FYNNEI. V lost 7 bases to trimming and J lost 5 bases, with 11 bases between them. This CDR3 is built from 12 residues. The CDR3 coding sequence is TGTGCCAGCAACGGAGGAATATATGGCTACACCTTC. Protein product: CASNGGIYGYTF.

The CDR3 here is CASSPWGTGNQPQHF. DNA of the CDR3: TGTGCCAGCAGCCCGTGGGGGACTGGCAATCAGCCCCAGCATTTT. The chain employs TRBV7-2 and TRBJ1-5; maybe TRBD1 (5 bases). The CDR3 spans 15 residues. V gave up 5 bases and J gave up 2 bases, with 13 bases separating them. Looked up from germline, CDR1 is SGHTA and CDR2 is FQGNSA.

A word on this clone: Germline and junction disagree at one end, which may indicate a read error. The chain joins TRBV4-3 to TRBJ2-7; 8 nucleotides match TRBD1. The CDR3 is 13 residues long. Per the germline V gene, CDR1 is LGHNA and CDR2 is YSLEER. The chain's CDR3 is CASSPPEGTGVIF. The CDR3, as DNA: TGCGCCAGCAGCCCCCCCGAAGGGACAGGAGTTATCTTC.